This TCR beta chain appears in the sequencing data of a study of post-analysis software for immune sequencing data. General observations from the study: Five or six TRBV segments were significantly more frequent in patients than in controls. TRBV5-6, TRBV5-1 and TRBV20-1 were among these segments.

In the case of this clonotype: Its matching antigen is unknown.

Unique molecular identifiers were built into the TCR beta cDNA libraries. TCRdb redid the calling of the PCR reads with MiXCR, one entry per CDR3 protein. The table records about 810,000 distinct CDR3 sequences, about 53% of them present only once. This CDR3 has 14 amino acids. J lost 4 bases, V lost 4 bases, and 8 bases had no gene match. The V gene's germline CDR1 is DFQATT and CDR2 SNEGSKA (reference sequence). The sample consisted of blood. This TCR was sampled from a girl between 5 and 17 years old with multiple sclerosis. The gene calls are TRBV20-1 and TRBJ2-5; 8 bases are a match to TRBD1. CDR3: CSATHRDRLETQYF. As DNA, the CDR3 is TGCAGTGCTACTCACCGGGACAGGCTAGAGACCCAGTACTTC.